The 7 T cell receptor beta chains below all came from one sample that was sequenced in a study of post-analysis software for immune sequencing data. Study conclusions and caveats: Controls had lower frequencies than patients of about 5 TRBV segments, which included TRBV5-6, TRBV5-1 and TRBV20-1.

For these TCRs, the target antigens are not known. cDNA libraries of TCR beta carried unique molecular identifiers. TCRdb used MiXCR to reprocess the PCR reads, holding one entry per CDR3 protein. The sample yields almost 700,000 distinct CDR3 sequences, around 60% seen once. Sequencing used blood. These receptors originate from a girl aged 2-10 years with multiple sclerosis.

This clonotype was seen a single time. One end of the junction varies from germline; a read error may be responsible. The V and J genes are TRBV7-6 and TRBJ2-1, with TRBD2 identical over 7 bases. The germline V gene has CDR1 SGHVS and CDR2 FNYEAQ. There are 17 residues in the CDR3. CDR3 coding DNA: TGTACCAGCGGGGCCGGTGGGAGTACTTTTACCTACAATGAGCAGTTCTTC. It is translated as CTSGAGGSTFTYNEQFF.

V and J are TRBV27 and TRBJ1-1; D is unresolved. The V gene's germline CDR1 is MNHEY and CDR2 SMNVEV (reference sequence). V gave up 2 bases and J gave up 6 bases, with 10 bases separating them. CDR3 length: 13 amino acids. CDR3 in amino acids: CASSLGKVAEAFF. CDR3 nucleotide sequence: TGTGCCAGCAGTTTAGGTAAGGTCGCTGAAGCTTTCTTT.

The rearrangement uses TRBV12-3 or TRBV12-4 and TRBJ2-5; D remains ambiguous. The ends were cut back, 5 bases at V and 0 bases at J, with 4 bases in the middle. CDR3 length: 12 amino acids. The CDR3 sequence: CASSEHQETQYF. The CDR3 bases are TGTGCCAGCAGTGAACACCAAGAGACCCAGTACTTC.

This chain joins TRBV3-1 and TRBJ2-4; D possibly corresponds to TRBD2 (6 bases). Trimming stripped 2 bases from V and 8 bases from J, with 16 bases between. Germline CDR1 and CDR2: LGHDT and YNNKEL (reference sequence). This CDR3 has 15 residues. CDR3 amino acids: CASSQYSGDNDIQYF. The CDR3 nucleotides read TGTGCCAGCAGCCAATATTCGGGAGACAACGACATTCAGTACTTC.

The chain recombines TRBV10-3 with TRBJ2-3, with D unresolved. The CDR3 runs to 13 residues. Germline V gene lookup returns CDR1 ENHRY and CDR2 SYGVKD. The ends were cut back, 6 bases at V and 2 bases at J, with 9 bases in the middle. CDR3 DNA: TGTGCCATCAGGAGATTAGACACAGATACGCAGTATTTT. Translation gives CAIRRLDTDTQYF.

The gene calls are TRBV6-5 and TRBJ2-1; TRBD2 aligns across 7 bases. Germline V gives CDR1 MNHEY, CDR2 SVGAGI. This CDR3 spans 16 amino acids. V lost 6 bases, J lost 0 bases, and 8 bases stayed unmatched. CDR3 amino acids: CASSPLAGVSYNEQFF. The CDR3 coding sequence is TGTGCCAGCAGCCCTTTGGCGGGAGTCTCCTACAATGAGCAGTTCTTC.

The rearrangement links TRBV7-2 to TRBJ2-1; D may be TRBD2 (6 bases). There are 11 residues in the CDR3. CDR1 is SGHTA, CDR2 FQGNSA, per germline. The ends were cut back, 8 bases at V and 10 bases at J, with 12 bases in the middle. The CDR3 spells CASGGTTEQFF. DNA of the CDR3: TGTGCCAGCGGAGGGACCACCGAGCAGTTCTTC.